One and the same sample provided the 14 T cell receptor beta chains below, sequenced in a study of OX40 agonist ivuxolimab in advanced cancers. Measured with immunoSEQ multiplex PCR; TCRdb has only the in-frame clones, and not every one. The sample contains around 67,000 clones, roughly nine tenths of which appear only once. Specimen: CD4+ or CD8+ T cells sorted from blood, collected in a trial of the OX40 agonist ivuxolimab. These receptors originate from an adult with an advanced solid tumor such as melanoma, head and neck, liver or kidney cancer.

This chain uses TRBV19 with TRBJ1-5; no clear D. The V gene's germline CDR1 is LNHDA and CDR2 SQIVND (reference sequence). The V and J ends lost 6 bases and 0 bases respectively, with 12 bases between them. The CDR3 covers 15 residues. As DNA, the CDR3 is TGTGCCAGTAGGGCCGGGTCCTATAGCAATCAGCCCCAGCATTTT. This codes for CASRAGSYSNQPQHF. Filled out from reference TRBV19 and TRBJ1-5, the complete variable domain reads DGGITQSPKYLFRKEGQNVTLSCEQNLNHDAMYWYRQDPGQGLRLIYYSQIVNDFQKGDIAEGYSVSREKKESFPLTVTSAQKNPTAFYLCASRAGSYSNQPQHFGDGTRLSIL.

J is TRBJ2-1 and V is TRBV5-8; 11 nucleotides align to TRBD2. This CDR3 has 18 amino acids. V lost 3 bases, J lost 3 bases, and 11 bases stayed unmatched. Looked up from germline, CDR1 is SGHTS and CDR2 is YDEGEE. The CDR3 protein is CASSSNQLAGVFYNEQFF. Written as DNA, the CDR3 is TGTGCCAGCAGCTCTAACCAACTAGCGGGAGTCTTCTACAATGAGCAGTTCTTC. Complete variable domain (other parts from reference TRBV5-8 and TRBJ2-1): EAGVTQSPTHLIKTRGQQATLRCSPISGHTSVYWYQQALGLGLQFLLWYDEGEERNRGNFPPRFSGRQFPNYSSELNVNALELEDSALYLCASSSNQLAGVFYNEQFFGPGTRLTVL.

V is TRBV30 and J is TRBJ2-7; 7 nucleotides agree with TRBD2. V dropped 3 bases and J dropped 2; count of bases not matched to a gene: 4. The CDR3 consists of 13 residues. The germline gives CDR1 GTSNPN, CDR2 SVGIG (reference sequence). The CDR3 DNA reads TGTGCCTGGAGCGGGGGGAAGGCCTACGAGCAGTACTTC. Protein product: CAWSGGKAYEQYF.

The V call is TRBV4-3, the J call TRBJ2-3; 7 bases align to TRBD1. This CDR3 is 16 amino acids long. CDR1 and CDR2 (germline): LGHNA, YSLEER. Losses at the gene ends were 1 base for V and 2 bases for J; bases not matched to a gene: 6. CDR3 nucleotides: TGCGCCAGCAGCCAAGCGGGACAGCCGGACACAGATACGCAGTATTTT. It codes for CASSQAGQPDTDTQYF.

CDR3 nucleotides: TGTGCCAGCAGCTTAGGTCAGGCTGAAGATACGCAGTATTTT. Its protein is CASSLGQAEDTQYF. The chain combines TRBV7-3 with TRBJ2-3; D is unresolved. This CDR3 is 14 amino acids long. Deletions cut 2 bases from V and 5 bases from J, with 11 bases between. Looked up from germline, CDR1 is SGHTA and CDR2 is FQGTGA.

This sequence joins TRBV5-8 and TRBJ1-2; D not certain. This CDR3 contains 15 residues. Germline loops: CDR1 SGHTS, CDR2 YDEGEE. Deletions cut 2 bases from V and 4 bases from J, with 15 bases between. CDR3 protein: CASSLFPRQIYGYTF. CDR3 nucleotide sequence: TGTGCCAGCAGCTTATTTCCGCGGCAGATCTATGGCTACACCTTC.

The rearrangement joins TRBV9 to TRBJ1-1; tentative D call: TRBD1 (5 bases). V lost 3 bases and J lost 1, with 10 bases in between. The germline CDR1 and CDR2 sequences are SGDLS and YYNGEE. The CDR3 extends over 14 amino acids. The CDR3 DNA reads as TGTGCCAGCAGCGCCTACGGACAGAACACTGAAGCTTTCTTT. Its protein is CASSAYGQNTEAFF. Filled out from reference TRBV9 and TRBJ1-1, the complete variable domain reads DSGVTQTPKHLITATGQRVTLRCSPRSGDLSVYWYQQSLDQGLQFLIQYYNGEERAKGNILERFSAQQFPDLHSELNLSSLELGDSALYFCASSAYGQNTEAFFGQGTRLTVV.

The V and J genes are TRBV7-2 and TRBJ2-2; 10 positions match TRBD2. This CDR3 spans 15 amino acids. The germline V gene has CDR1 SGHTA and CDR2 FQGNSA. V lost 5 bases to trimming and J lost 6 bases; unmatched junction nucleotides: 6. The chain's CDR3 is CASSRGAGGAGELFF. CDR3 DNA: TGTGCCAGCAGCCGCGGAGCGGGGGGGGCCGGGGAGCTGTTTTTT.

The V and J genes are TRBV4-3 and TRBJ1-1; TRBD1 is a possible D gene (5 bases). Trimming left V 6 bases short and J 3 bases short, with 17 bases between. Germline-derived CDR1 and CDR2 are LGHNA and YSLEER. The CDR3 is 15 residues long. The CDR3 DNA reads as TGCGCCAGCAGTTCCCAAGGGGAGGTGTACACTGAAGCTTTCTTT. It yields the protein CASSSQGEVYTEAFF.

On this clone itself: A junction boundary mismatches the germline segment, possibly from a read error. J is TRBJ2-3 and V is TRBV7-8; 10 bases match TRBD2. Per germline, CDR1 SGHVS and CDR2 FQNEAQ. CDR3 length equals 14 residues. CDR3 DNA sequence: TGTGCCAGCAGCGTAGCGGGGGGAGCAGATACGCAGTATTTT. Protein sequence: CASSVAGGADTQYF.

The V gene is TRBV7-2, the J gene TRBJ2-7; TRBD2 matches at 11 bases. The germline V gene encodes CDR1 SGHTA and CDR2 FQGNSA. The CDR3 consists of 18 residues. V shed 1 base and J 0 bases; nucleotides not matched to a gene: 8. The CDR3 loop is CASSLVGLAGGTSYEQYF. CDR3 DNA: TGTGCCAGCAGCTTAGTTGGGCTAGCGGGAGGTACCTCCTACGAGCAGTACTTC.

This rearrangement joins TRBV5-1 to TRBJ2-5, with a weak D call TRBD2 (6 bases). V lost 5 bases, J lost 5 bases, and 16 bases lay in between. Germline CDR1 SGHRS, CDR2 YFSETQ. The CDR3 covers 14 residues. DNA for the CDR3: TGCGCCAGCAGAGTACAGTCGGGGAGGGAGACCCAGTACTTC. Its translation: CASRVQSGRETQYF.

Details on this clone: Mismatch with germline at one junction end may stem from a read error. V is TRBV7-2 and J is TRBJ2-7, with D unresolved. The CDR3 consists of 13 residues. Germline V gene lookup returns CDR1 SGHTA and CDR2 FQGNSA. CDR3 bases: TGCGCTACGAGCTTGGCCTCAACCTACGAGCAGTACTTC. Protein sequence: CATSLASTYEQYF. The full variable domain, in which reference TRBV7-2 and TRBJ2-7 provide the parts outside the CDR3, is GAGVSQSPSNKVTEKGKDVELRCDPISGHTALYWYRQSLGQGLEFLIYFQGNSAPDKSGLPSDRFSAERTGGSVSTLTIQRTQQEDSAVYLCATSLASTYEQYFGPGTRLTVT.

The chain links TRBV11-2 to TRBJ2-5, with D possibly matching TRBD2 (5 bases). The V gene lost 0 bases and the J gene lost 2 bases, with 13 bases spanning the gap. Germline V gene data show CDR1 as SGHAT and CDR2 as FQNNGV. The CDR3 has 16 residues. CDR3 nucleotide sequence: TGTGCCAGCAGCTTAGATGGAGGCAGCCCGCAAGAGACCCAGTACTTC. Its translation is CASSLDGGSPQETQYF.